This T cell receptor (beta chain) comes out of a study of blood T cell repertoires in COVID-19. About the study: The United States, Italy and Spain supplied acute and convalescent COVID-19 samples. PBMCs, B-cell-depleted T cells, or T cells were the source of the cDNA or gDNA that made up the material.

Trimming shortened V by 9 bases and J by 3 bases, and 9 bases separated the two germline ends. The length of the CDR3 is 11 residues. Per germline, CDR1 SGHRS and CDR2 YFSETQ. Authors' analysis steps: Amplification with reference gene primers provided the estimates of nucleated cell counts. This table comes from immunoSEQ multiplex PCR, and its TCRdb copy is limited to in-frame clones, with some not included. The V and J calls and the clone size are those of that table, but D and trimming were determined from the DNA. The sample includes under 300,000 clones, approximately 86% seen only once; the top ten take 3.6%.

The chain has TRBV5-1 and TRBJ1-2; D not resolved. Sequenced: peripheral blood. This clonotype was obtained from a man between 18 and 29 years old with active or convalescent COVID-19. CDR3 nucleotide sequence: TGCGCCATCCATTCAGACTATGGCTACACCTTC. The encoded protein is CAIHSDYGYTF.